This TCR beta chain was identified during a study of blood T cell repertoires in COVID-19. Study as a whole: Acute and convalescent COVID-19 specimens originated in the United States, Italy and Spain. PBMCs, B-cell-depleted T cells, or T cells provided the cDNA or gDNA that made up the material.

In the study's own analysis: Reference gene primer amplification yielded estimated nucleated cell counts. Method: immunoSEQ multiplex PCR; TCRdb's copy keeps in-frame clones and lacks some. Clonal size and the V and J genes are those of that table, whereas D and trimming came from the DNA. The data hold tens of thousands of clones, with almost 85% observed a single time. The CDR3 spans 16 residues. The germline CDR1 and CDR2 sequences are MDHEN and SYDVKM. With V trimmed by 6 bases and J by 4 bases, 14 bases remained unmatched. The J gene is TRBJ2-5, the V gene TRBV28, with 7 bases identical to TRBD1. The sequence derives from a man aged 45-65 years with active or convalescent COVID-19. The source material was peripheral blood. The CDR3 nucleotides are TGTGCCAGCAGCCTTTTACAGGGGACCAAGTCAGAGACCCAGTACTTC. Translation: CASSLLQGTKSETQYF.